Shown below are 30 T cell receptor beta chains from a single sample sequenced in a study of blood T cells in healthy people across ages. A second PCR of 7 to 11 cycles used a sample-barcoded 5' primer and a J-beta primer mix. One entry per CDR3 protein, called by TCRdb with MiXCR from the 5' RACE reads. Of over 950,000 distinct CDR3 sequences in the sample, about 53% were seen once. The material sequenced was blood. These receptors were taken from a woman in her sixties in good health.

The V gene is TRBV13, the J gene TRBJ2-1; D may be TRBD2 (6 bases). The V and J ends lost 1 base and 4 bases respectively, with 17 bases between them. Germline CDR1 reads PRHDT; CDR2 reads FYEKMQ (reference sequence). This CDR3 spans 17 amino acids. The chain's CDR3 is CASSLEGYGRGYNEQFF. DNA of the CDR3: TGTGCCAGCAGCTTAGAAGGGTACGGGAGAGGTTACAATGAGCAGTTCTTC.

This clonotype was counted between two and nine times. The V gene is TRBV5-6, the J gene TRBJ1-1; the match to TRBD1 covers 9 bases. This CDR3 has 15 amino acids. Germline trimming cut 4 bases from V and 2 bases from J; bases unmatched to any gene: 6. Germline CDR1 reads SGHDT; CDR2 reads YYEEEE. The CDR3, as DNA: TGTGCCAGCAGCCAACTGGACAGGGGAAACACTGAAGCTTTCTTT. As protein: CASSQLDRGNTEAFF.

With regard to this clonotype: Lacking the conserved final phenylalanine or tryptophan, this CDR3 likely reflects a read error. The chain combines TRBV29-1 with TRBJ2-1; 13 bases map to TRBD2. CDR1 and CDR2 from the germline V gene are SQVTM and ANQGSEA. The CDR3 spans 14 residues. With 8 bases clipped from V and 12 bases from J, the junction kept 13 bases outside the gene matches. CDR3 DNA sequence: TGCAGCTACCGGACTAGCGGGGGCCCGATCCGGCAGTTCCTC. Protein sequence: CSYRTSGGPIRQFL.

This chain uses TRBV7-2 with TRBJ2-3; 9 bases map to TRBD2. The CDR3 covers 16 residues. Germline V CDR1 and CDR2: SGHTA, FQGNSA. V lost 1 base to trimming and J lost 0 bases; unmatched junction nucleotides: 2. The CDR3 region is CASSLELAGSTDTQYF. CDR3 nucleotide sequence: TGTGCCAGCAGCTTAGAGCTAGCGGGAAGCACAGATACGCAGTATTTT.

This chain links TRBV4-3 with TRBJ1-2; 8 positions match TRBD1. The CDR3 spans 16 residues. Germline CDR1 LGHNA, CDR2 YSLEER. V shed 5 bases, J shed 8 bases, and the junction held 16 bases outside the gene matches. This CDR3 is CASSVGTGGPISGYTF. The CDR3 DNA is TGCGCCAGCAGCGTCGGGACAGGCGGTCCCATTTCAGGCTACACCTTC.

This clonotype was recorded a few times. V usage is TRBV29-1 and J usage is TRBJ2-4; D not resolved. Germline V lookup: CDR1 SQVTM, CDR2 ANQGSEA. This CDR3 comprises 11 residues. V lost 5 bases, J lost 8 bases, and 10 bases lay in between. For the CDR3, the DNA is TGCAGCGTTCGGTGGGCAGACATTCAGTACTTC. It is translated as CSVRWADIQYF.

As concerns this clonotype: Relative to the germline gene, one junction end is altered; a read error may explain this. The gene calls are TRBV4-2 and TRBJ2-1; 8 bases align to TRBD1. Germline CDR1 reads LGHNA; CDR2 reads YNFKEQ. The CDR3 is 15 amino acids. For the CDR3, the DNA is TGTGCCGGCAGCAGTCGACAGGGGCTTAACAATGAGCAGTTCTTC. This codes for CAGSSRQGLNNEQFF.

V is TRBV10-3 and J is TRBJ2-3; 9 bases align to TRBD2. With 6 bases clipped from V and 2 bases from J, the junction kept 12 bases outside the gene matches. CDR1 is ENHRY and CDR2 is SYGVKD in the germline V gene. The CDR3 has 17 amino acids. The CDR3 loop is CAIRDNGAGGDTDTQYF. The CDR3 DNA is TGTGCCATCAGAGACAACGGCGCGGGGGGGGACACAGATACGCAGTATTTT.

The genes are TRBV7-2 and TRBJ2-1; 9 bases are shared with TRBD2. With 1 base clipped from V and 7 bases from J, the junction kept 8 bases outside the gene matches. From germline, CDR1 is SGHTA and CDR2 FQGNSA. This CDR3 is 16 amino acids long. The CDR3 bases are TGTGCCAGCAGCTTAGGGGCGGGAGGGAGTAGGAATGAGCAGTTCTTC. Translated: CASSLGAGGSRNEQFF.

This chain connects TRBV12-3 or TRBV12-4 to TRBJ2-1; D may be TRBD2 (6 bases). Trimming removed 7 bases from V and 10 bases from J, with 14 bases in between. CDR3 length: 12 amino acids. The CDR3 nucleotides read TGTGCCAGCACCCACCGGAGGGACGAGCAGTTCTTC. Residues: CASTHRRDEQFF.

The genes are TRBV28 and TRBJ2-4; D remains unclear. The last part of the DNA fits TRBJ2-7 better; the J call may be wrong. Germline values: CDR1 MDHEN, CDR2 SYDVKM. The CDR3 totals 13 residues. CDR3 DNA sequence: TGTGCCAGCAGTCCGGCCAGATACTACGAGCAGTACTTC. The encoded protein is CASSPARYYEQYF.

The chain uses TRBV20-1 and TRBJ2-1, with D maybe TRBD2 (5 bases). This CDR3 contains 15 residues. Looked up from germline, CDR1 is DFQATT and CDR2 is SNEGSKA (reference sequence). The CDR3 DNA sequence: TGCAGGGCCACTCAGCGGTCGTGGTCCTACAATGAGCAGTTCTTC. It encodes CRATQRSWSYNEQFF.

The chain has TRBV28 and TRBJ2-2; unclear D gene. V lost 9 bases and J 0 bases, leaving 8 bases between the germline ends. Germline V lookup: CDR1 MDHEN, CDR2 SYDVKM. The CDR3 length is 13 residues. CDR3 in DNA: TGTGCCAGTACAGTGACGAACACCGGGGAGCTGTTTTTT. Protein product: CASTVTNTGELFF.

The V and J genes are TRBV20-1 and TRBJ2-6; 7 bases align to TRBD2. The junction had 11 bases not matched to a gene; V was cut back by 6 bases and J by 0 bases. The CDR3 is 17 residues long. Per germline, CDR1 DFQATT and CDR2 SNEGSKA (reference sequence). The CDR3 is CSAVGLVITSGANVLTF. The CDR3 DNA is TGCAGTGCCGTCGGACTAGTCATTACCTCTGGGGCCAACGTCCTGACTTTC.

The rearrangement joins TRBV4-3 to TRBJ2-5; 8 bases match TRBD1. Germline values: CDR1 LGHNA, CDR2 YSLEER. There are 19 residues in the CDR3. The ends lost 0 bases at V and 4 bases at J; junction bases unmatched: 16. In DNA, the CDR3 is TGCGCCAGCAGCCAAGATGCCTCTCGGCAGGGGGCACCGTCAGAGACCCAGTACTTC. This codes for CASSQDASRQGAPSETQYF.

This clonotype has just a few counts. Written as DNA, the CDR3 is TGTGCCACCAGCAGAGTACTAGCGGGAGTGAGGGAGCAGTACTTC. Protein product: CATSRVLAGVREQYF. This chain joins TRBV15 and TRBJ2-5; 11 bases are shared with TRBD2. This CDR3 region has 15 residues. Looked up from germline, CDR1 is LNHNV and CDR2 is YYDKDF (reference sequence). J was trimmed by 11 bases and V by 1 base; bases with no gene match: 9.

The CDR3 spells CASTNGGYTEAFF. Written as DNA, the CDR3 is TGTGCCAGCACAAATGGAGGGTACACTGAAGCTTTCTTT. This chain connects TRBV6-5 to TRBJ1-1, with unresolved D. Germline V gives CDR1 MNHEY, CDR2 SVGAGI. This CDR3 region has 13 residues. V was clipped by 7 bases and J by 3 bases, with 12 bases between them.

This chain uses TRBV10-3 with TRBJ2-1; D gene unclear. Germline-derived CDR1 and CDR2 are ENHRY and SYGVKD. This CDR3 contains 11 residues. V lost 2 bases, J lost 9 bases, and 5 bases lay in between. CDR3 DNA sequence: TGTGCCATCAGTGAGGGTGGTGAGCAGTTCTTC. Translated: CAISEGGEQFF.

This clonotype was observed a handful of times. The CDR3 loop is CASSQEGMGPAYNEQFF. CDR3 coding DNA: TGCGCCAGCAGCCAAGAAGGGATGGGGCCCGCCTACAATGAGCAGTTCTTC. The chain has TRBV4-3 and TRBJ2-1; D is possibly TRBD1 (5 bases). The CDR3 runs 17 residues. Germline V gives CDR1 LGHNA, CDR2 YSLEER. Trimming stripped 0 bases from V and 2 bases from J, with 14 bases between.

The chain carries TRBV12-5 and TRBJ2-5; D is perhaps TRBD2 (7 bases). The CDR3 contains 15 residues. V was clipped by 3 bases and J by 1 base, with 12 bases between them. Germline CDR1 and CDR2: LGHNT and FRNRAP. CDR3 amino acids: CASGLGGGGQETQYF. The CDR3 DNA follows: TGTGCTAGTGGTTTAGGCGGGGGCGGCCAAGAGACCCAGTACTTC.

This clonotype came up once. This chain connects TRBV7-9 to TRBJ2-5, with 7 nucleotides matching TRBD2. The J call is uncertain, as TRBJ2-7 better fits the DNA end. The CDR3 contains 17 residues. Germline loops: CDR1 SEHNR, CDR2 FQNEAQ (reference sequence). The CDR3 is CASSLAPRGLYSYEQYF. Here the CDR3 DNA reads TGTGCCAGCAGCTTAGCCCCGCGGGGACTATATTCCTACGAGCAGTACTTC.

V gene TRBV12-3 or TRBV12-4 combines with J gene TRBJ2-3, with 14 bases lining up with TRBD2. The CDR3 has 17 amino acids. With V trimmed by 5 bases and J by 5 bases, 9 bases remained unmatched. The CDR3 sequence: CASSPPGLAGVRDTQYF. In DNA, the CDR3 is TGTGCCAGCAGTCCCCCGGGACTAGCGGGAGTTAGAGATACGCAGTATTTT.

V gene TRBV10-3 combines with J gene TRBJ2-5; 11 nucleotides agree with TRBD2. The J call may be faulty, since TRBJ2-7 better matches the DNA end. The germline CDR1 and CDR2 sequences are ENHRY and SYGVKD. The CDR3 consists of 14 residues. CDR3: CAIRELAGVREQYF. The CDR3, as DNA: TGTGCCATCAGAGAACTAGCGGGAGTTCGCGAGCAGTACTTC.

The rearrangement joins TRBV5-6 to TRBJ2-1; 12 bases agree with TRBD2. Trimming cost V 4 bases and J 5 bases; bases outside gene matches: 4. CDR1 is SGHDT, CDR2 YYEEEE, per germline. The CDR3 extends over 15 amino acids. CDR3 region: CASSRLAGVDNEQFF. The DNA for the CDR3 is TGTGCCAGCAGCCGACTAGCGGGAGTGGACAATGAGCAGTTCTTC.

This clonotype has more than one count but fewer than ten. The V gene is TRBV2, the J gene TRBJ1-5, with D tentatively TRBD1 (6 bases). Between the trimmed V and J ends, which lost 4 bases and 3 bases, there was a span of 13 bases. The germline CDR1 and CDR2 sequences are SNHLY and FYNNEI. This CDR3 spans 15 amino acids. CDR3 sequence reads: CASSAPGGLNQPQHF. DNA of the CDR3: TGTGCCAGCAGTGCCCCGGGGGGGCTCAATCAGCCCCAGCATTTT.

The DNA of the CDR3 is TGTGCCAGCAGTGGGGGGGTAGGCACCTACGAGCAGTACTTC. As protein: CASSGGVGTYEQYF. The gene calls are TRBV12-3 or TRBV12-4 and TRBJ2-7; 7 nucleotides match TRBD2. This CDR3 spans 14 amino acids. V was pared by 5 bases and J by 2 bases, with 6 bases of the junction left unmatched.

This clonotype was counted a single time. The CDR3 nucleotides read TGTGCCAGCAGTCATGCACGTCTCTACGAGCAGTACTTC. Translated: CASSHARLYEQYF. The chain recombines TRBV28 with TRBJ2-7; D unresolved. The CDR3 runs to 13 residues. Germline V lookup: CDR1 MDHEN, CDR2 SYDVKM. Trimming removed 5 bases from V and 3 bases from J, with 11 bases in between. Full variable domain (outside the CDR3, taken from reference TRBV28 and TRBJ2-7): DVKVTQSSRYLVKRTGEKVFLECVQDMDHENMFWYRQDPGLGLRLIYFSYDVKMKEKGDIPEGYSVSREKKERFSLILESASTNQTSMYLCASSHARLYEQYFGPGTRLTVT.

The chain combines TRBV10-2 with TRBJ2-7; TRBD2 matches 9 bases. CDR3 length: 15 amino acids. V dropped 6 bases and J dropped 3; count of bases not matched to a gene: 9. Germline lookup yields CDR1 WSHSY and CDR2 SAAADI. The DNA for the CDR3 is TGCGCCAGCAGGGATAGCGGGAGAATTCTCTACGAGCAGTACTTC. Translated: CASRDSGRILYEQYF.

The genes are TRBV29-1 and TRBJ1-5, with D unclear. Trimming left V 6 bases short and J 5 bases short, with 11 bases between. Germline V CDR1 and CDR2: SQVTM, ANQGSEA. This CDR3 spans 12 amino acids. The CDR3, as DNA: TGCAGCGTGGGGAGTAGGGATCAGCCCCAGCATTTT. Its protein is CSVGSRDQPQHF. Drawing the rest from reference TRBV29-1 and TRBJ1-5, the complete variable domain is SAVISQKPSRDICQRGTSLTIQCQVDSQVTMMFWYRQQPGQSLTLIATANQGSEATYESGFVIDKFPISRPNLTFSTLTVSNMSPEDSSIYLCSVGSRDQPQHFGDGTRLSIL.

The chain employs TRBV20-1 and TRBJ2-5; 15 bases match TRBD2. The J call may be in error: the DNA end matches TRBJ2-7 better. The CDR3 spans 16 residues. Germline V lookup: CDR1 DFQATT, CDR2 SNEGSKA (reference sequence). CDR3 in amino acids: CSARGTSGRRAYEQYF. CDR3 sequence (DNA): TGCAGTGCCCGAGGGACTAGCGGGAGGCGAGCCTACGAGCAGTACTTC.